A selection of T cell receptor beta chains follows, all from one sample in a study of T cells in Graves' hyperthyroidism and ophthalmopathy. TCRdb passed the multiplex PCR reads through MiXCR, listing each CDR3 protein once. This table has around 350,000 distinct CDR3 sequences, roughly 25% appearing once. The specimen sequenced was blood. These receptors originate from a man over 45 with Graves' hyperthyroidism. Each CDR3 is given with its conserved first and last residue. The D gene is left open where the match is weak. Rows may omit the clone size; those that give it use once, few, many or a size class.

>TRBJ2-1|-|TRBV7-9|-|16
TGTGCCAGCAGCTTAGCGTTGGCTAGCGCGAACAATGAGCAGTTCTTC
CASSLALASANNEQFF
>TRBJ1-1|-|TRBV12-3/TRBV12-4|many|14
TGTGCCAGCAGGCCCGACAGACCCAACACTGAAGCTTTCTTT
CASRPDRPNTEAFF
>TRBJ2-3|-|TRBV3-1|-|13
TGTGCCAGCAGCCCCCGACTAGCAGATACGCAGTATTTT
CASSPRLADTQYF
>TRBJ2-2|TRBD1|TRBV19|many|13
TGTGCCAGTAGGACAGGGGGCACCGGGGAGCTGTTTTTT
CASRTGGTGELFF
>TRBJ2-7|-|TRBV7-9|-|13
TGTGCCAGCAGATCGACGGGGGTCTACGAGCAGTACTTC
CASRSTGVYEQYF
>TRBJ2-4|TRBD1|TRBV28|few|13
TGTGCCAGCAGTTTCGCAGGGGGAAACATTCAGTACTTC
CASSFAGGNIQYF
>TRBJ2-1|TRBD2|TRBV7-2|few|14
TGTGCCAGCGGACGACTAGCATCCAACAATGAGCAGTTCTTC
CASGRLASNNEQFF
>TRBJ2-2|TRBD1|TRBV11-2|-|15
TGTGCCAGCAGCTCGGCCGGGACAGGGGCCGGGGAGCTGTTTTTT
CASSSAGTGAGELFF
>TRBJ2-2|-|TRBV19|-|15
TGTGCCAGTAGTAACGAACAGGGAGGCACCGGGGAGCTGTTTTTT
CASSNEQGGTGELFF
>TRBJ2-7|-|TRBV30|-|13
TGTGCCTGGAGTGGACAGGCGTTCTACGAGCAGTACTTC
CAWSGQAFYEQYF
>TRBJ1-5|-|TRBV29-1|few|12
TGCAGCGTAACAGGGAGCAATCAGCCCCAGCATTTT
CSVTGSNQPQHF
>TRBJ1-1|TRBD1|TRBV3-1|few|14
TGTGCCAGCAGCCACGGGACAGAGGCGACTGAAGCTTTCTTT
CASSHGTEATEAFF
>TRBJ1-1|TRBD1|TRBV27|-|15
TGTGCCAGCAGTGACAGACAGGGGTTGATGACTGAAGCTTTCTTT
CASSDRQGLMTEAFF
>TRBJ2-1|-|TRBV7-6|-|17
TGTGCCAGCAGCTTAGTTCAGGGGCTGAGCGGGCAGGGGGAGCAGTTCTTC
CASSLVQGLSGQGEQFF
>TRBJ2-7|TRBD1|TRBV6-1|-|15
TGTGCCAGTGGGACAGGGGGCACGGCCTTGGTCGAGCAGTACTTC
CASGTGGTALVEQYF
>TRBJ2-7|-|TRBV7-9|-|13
TGTGCCAGCAGCTGGGAGCAAAGGGGGAGGCCGTACTTC
CASSWEQRGRPYF
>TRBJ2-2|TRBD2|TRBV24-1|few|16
TGTGCCACCAGTGATTTCCAGCGGGGCAACACCGGGGAGCTGTTTTTT
CATSDFQRGNTGELFF
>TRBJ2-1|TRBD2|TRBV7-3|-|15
TGTGCCAGCAGCTCGCTAGCGGGAGGTTATTATGAGCAGTTCTTC
CASSSLAGGYYEQFF
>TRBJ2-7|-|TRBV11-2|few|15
TGTGCCAGCAGCTTAGTCGAGGGCCTCTCCTACGAGCAGTACTTC
CASSLVEGLSYEQYF
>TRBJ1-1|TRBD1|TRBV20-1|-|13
TGCAGTGCAACACAGGGGGTCAACACTGAAGCTTTCTTT
CSATQGVNTEAFF
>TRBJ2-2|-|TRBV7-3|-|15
TGTGCCAGCAGCAAATGGGGCTCGAACACCGGGGAGCTGTTTTTT
CASSKWGSNTGELFF
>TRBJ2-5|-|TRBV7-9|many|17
TGTGCCAGCAGCTTACCCTCCGGGACGCAGGAGCAAGAGACCCAGTACTTC
CASSLPSGTQEQETQYF
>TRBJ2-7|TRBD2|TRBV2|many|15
TGTGCCAGCAGTGAGACTAGCGGGAGTCTCCACGAGCAGTACTTC
CASSETSGSLHEQYF
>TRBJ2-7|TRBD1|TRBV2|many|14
TGTGCCAGCAGCACCGACAGGGGAAACTACGAGCAGTACTTC
CASSTDRGNYEQYF
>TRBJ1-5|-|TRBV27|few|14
TGTGCCAGCAGTTTCGGACCCCTCGATCAGCCCCAGCATTTT
CASSFGPLDQPQHF
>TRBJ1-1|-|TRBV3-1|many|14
TGTGCCAGCAGCCACCCCCAGGTTGGCACTGAAGCTTTCTTT
CASSHPQVGTEAFF
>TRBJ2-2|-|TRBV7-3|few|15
TGTGCCAGCAGCCTAGGGCATATGAACACCGGGGAGCTGTTTTTT
CASSLGHMNTGELFF
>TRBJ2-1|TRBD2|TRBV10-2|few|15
TGCGCCAGCACCGGACTAGCGGGAGGGTACAATGAGCAGTTCTTC
CASTGLAGGYNEQFF
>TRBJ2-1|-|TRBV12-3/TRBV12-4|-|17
TGTGCCAGCAGTCCCCGAAAACCGCGTATCAAAAGCGATGAGCAGTTCTTC
CASSPRKPRIKSDEQFF
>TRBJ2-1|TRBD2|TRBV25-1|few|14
TGTGCCAGCAGTGAGGGACTAGCGGACAATGAGCAGTTCTTC
CASSEGLADNEQFF